This section outlines one TCR beta chain sequence together with its context. Amplification used 60 V beta primers and 13 J beta primers. Sequenced by immunoSEQ multiplex PCR; TCRdb stores in-frame clones only, minus some. The sample contains tens of thousands of clones, approximately 78% of which appear only once. The germline gives CDR1 LNHDA, CDR2 SQIVND (reference sequence). This CDR3 has 13 amino acids. The V end was cut by 2 bases, the J end by 3 bases, with 7 bases between. The data were obtained in a study of glioma-infiltrating T cells after dendritic cell vaccination. The source is a human donor with glioblastoma. This specimen was blood, taken before dendritic cell vaccination. The chain employs TRBV19 and TRBJ2-5; D ambiguous. The CDR3 region is CASSIMPEETQYF. CDR3 DNA: TGTGCCAGTAGTATAATGCCAGAAGAGACCCAGTACTTC. Looking up the rest from reference TRBV19 and TRBJ2-5 gives the full variable domain: DGGITQSPKYLFRKEGQNVTLSCEQNLNHDAMYWYRQDPGQGLRLIYYSQIVNDFQKGDIAEGYSVSREKKESFPLTVTSAQKNPTAFYLCASSIMPEETQYFGPGTRLLVL.